The T cell receptor beta chain under discussion was sequenced for a study of T cells after yellow fever vaccination. TCRdb used MiXCR to reprocess the 5' RACE reads, holding one entry per CDR3 protein. The sample carries almost 30,000 distinct CDR3 sequences, over 5% recorded once. Points on this clonotype: Germline is not matched at one junction end, which may reflect a read error.

Germline CDR1 is SEHNR and CDR2 is FQNEAQ (reference sequence). The CDR3 sequence is 16 residues long. The source of this sequence is a man aged 30 to 45 who received the YFV17D yellow fever vaccine. The chain carries TRBV7-9 and TRBJ2-3; 12 positions match TRBD2. This specimen was PBMCs, either bulk or a sorted T-cell subset (CD4+, CD8+, memory, or dextramer-sorted; not recorded which), taken on the day of the yellow fever booster vaccination. The CDR3: CASSFRLAGVADAQYF. CDR3 DNA: TGTGCCAGCAGCTTCAGACTAGCGGGAGTCGCAGATGCGCAGTATTTT. The whole variable domain, remainder taken from reference TRBV7-9 and TRBJ2-3, is DTGVSQNPRHKITKRGQNVTFRCDPISEHNRLYWYRQTLGQGPEFLTYFQNEAQLEKSRLLSDRFSAERPKGSFSTLEIQRTEQGDSAMYLCASSFRLAGVADAQYFGPGTRLTVL.